This TCR beta chain was recovered during a study of blood T cell repertoires in COVID-19. Study at large: Researchers got acute and convalescent COVID-19 samples from the United States, Italy and Spain. PBMCs, B-cell-depleted T cells, or T cells were the source of the cDNA or gDNA that made up the material.

Authors' analysis steps: Amplification of reference gene primers provided the estimated nucleated cell counts. Profiled with immunoSEQ multiplex PCR; TCRdb holds only in-frame clones, not every one. From that table come the V and J calls and clone size; the DNA was used to work out D and trimming. The data contain about 400,000 clones, 86% of them singletons. V dropped 4 bases and J dropped 1; count of bases not matched to a gene: 4. The CDR3 spans 15 residues. The germline V gene has CDR1 SGHKS and CDR2 YYEKEE (reference sequence). This clonotype was sampled from a woman between 55 and 75 years old with COVID-19, enrolled during active disease. This rearrangement joins TRBV5-5 to TRBJ2-2, with 7 nucleotides matching TRBD1. Sequencing was carried out using peripheral blood. The CDR3 reads CASSARTGNTGELFF. The DNA for the CDR3 is TGTGCCAGCAGCGCACGGACAGGGAACACCGGGGAGCTGTTTTTT.